Listed here are 32 T cell receptor beta chains from one sample, sequenced in a study of blood T cell repertoires in COVID-19. The table came from immunoSEQ multiplex PCR; TCRdb's copy has only in-frame clones and leaves some out. There are some 160,000 clones in the sample; around 77% occur only once, and 6.5% to 7% lies in the top ten. The sample was peripheral blood. All receptors derive from a man in his 70s with active or convalescent COVID-19.

V usage is TRBV6-6 and J usage is TRBJ2-1, with D hard to call. Germline loops: CDR1 MNHNY, CDR2 SVGAGI (reference sequence). The germline V and J ends were trimmed by 6 bases and 9 bases, with 18 bases remaining between them. This CDR3 is built from 14 residues. The CDR3 region has the DNA TGTGCCAGCAGCCGACCGGGTCCCGGAGCTGAGCAGTTCTTC. It is translated as CASSRPGPGAEQFF.

Only one count was recorded for this clone. This chain joins TRBV19 and TRBJ2-7, with 10 positions matching TRBD1. The CDR3 loop spans 13 amino acids. Germline-derived CDR1 and CDR2 are LNHDA and SQIVND (reference sequence). V shed 4 bases and J 5 bases; nucleotides not matched to a gene: 2. CDR3 sequence (DNA): TGTGCCAGTAGTAGGGGACAGGGGAACGAGCAGTACTTC. This gives the protein CASSRGQGNEQYF.

This clone has more than one count but fewer than ten. The chain employs TRBV30 and TRBJ1-5; no firm D call. CDR1 is GTSNPN and CDR2 is SVGIG in the germline V gene (reference sequence). This CDR3 is 13 amino acids long. V was pared by 3 bases and J by 5 bases, with 11 bases between. The CDR3 spells CAWSFAEDQPQHF. For the CDR3, the DNA is TGTGCCTGGAGCTTCGCAGAAGATCAGCCCCAGCATTTT.

The chain carries TRBV6-5 and TRBJ1-5; D possibly corresponds to TRBD1 (5 bases). This CDR3 spans 15 amino acids. Germline lookup yields CDR1 MNHEY and CDR2 SVGAGI. Trimming removed 7 bases at V and 0 bases at J, with 13 bases between. Here the CDR3 reads CASNLQVNSNQPQHF. CDR3 nucleotide sequence: TGTGCCAGCAACTTACAGGTTAATAGCAATCAGCCCCAGCATTTT.

The chain recombines TRBV5-1 with TRBJ2-2, with 8 positions matching TRBD1. The J segment lost 3 bases and the V segment lost 4 bases, leaving 5 bases of the junction unmatched. In germline, CDR1 is SGHRS, CDR2 YFSETQ. CDR3 length equals 15 residues. In DNA, the CDR3 is TGCGCCAGCAGCCCCGGGACAGGTCACACCGGGGAGCTGTTTTTT. Translated: CASSPGTGHTGELFF.

The chain carries TRBV18 and TRBJ1-1, with D maybe TRBD1 (6 bases). Trimming pared 10 bases from V and 0 bases from J, leaving 12 bases between. In germline, CDR1 is KGHSH, CDR2 LQKENI. The CDR3 has 13 residues. CDR3 DNA: TGTGCCAACAGGGAAACTTTGAACACTGAAGCTTTCTTT. Translating it yields CANRETLNTEAFF.

The chain combines TRBV29-1 with TRBJ1-5; 7 nucleotides align to TRBD1. In germline, CDR1 is SQVTM, CDR2 ANQGSEA. V trimming: 4 bases; J trimming: 7 bases; junction bases outside the gene matches: 7. The CDR3 totals 13 residues. CDR3 in amino acids: CSVGQGIEQPQHF. CDR3 DNA: TGCAGCGTTGGACAGGGAATCGAGCAGCCCCAGCATTTT.

This clone was seen a handful of times. The chain is built from TRBV6-5 and TRBJ1-2; D is ambiguous. The CDR3 extends over 11 amino acids. V lost 6 bases and J lost 8, with 10 bases in between. Germline CDR1 and CDR2: MNHEY and SVGAGI. Here the CDR3 reads CASSSAGGYTF. CDR3 bases: TGTGCCAGCAGCTCTGCGGGAGGCTACACCTTC.

This clone was seen a single time. This sequence joins TRBV28 and TRBJ1-2, with 12 bases lining up with TRBD1. Germline CDR1 is MDHEN and CDR2 is SYDVKM. The CDR3 is 15 residues long. V lost 5 bases and J lost 4; bases outside the gene matches: 5. Here the CDR3 reads CASSPGTGGFYGYTF. For the CDR3, the DNA is TGTGCCAGCAGTCCAGGGACAGGGGGCTTCTATGGCTACACCTTC.

The chain is built from TRBV6-6 and TRBJ2-7, with a tentative D call TRBD2 (5 bases). The CDR3 loop spans 14 amino acids. V shed 1 base and J shed 5 bases, with 12 bases lying between them. The germline CDR1 and CDR2 sequences are MNHNY and SVGAGI (reference sequence). The CDR3 region has the DNA TGTGCCAGCAGTTACTTCCAGGAGGCGGACGAGCAGTACTTC. It translates to CASSYFQEADEQYF.

V and J are TRBV4-2 and TRBJ2-2, with 8 nucleotides matching TRBD2. The CDR3 is 18 residues long. Per the germline V gene, CDR1 is LGHNA and CDR2 is YNFKEQ. The trim removed 0 bases at V and 0 bases at J, leaving 6 bases unmatched. CDR3 sequence reads: CASSQELAGRANTGELFF. For the CDR3, the DNA is TGTGCCAGCAGCCAAGAGTTAGCGGGGAGAGCGAACACCGGGGAGCTGTTTTTT.

The chain couples TRBV6-5 to TRBJ1-4; 7 bases match TRBD1. In germline, CDR1 is MNHEY, CDR2 SVGAGI. The CDR3 runs 14 residues. V dropped 6 bases and J dropped 5; count of bases not matched to a gene: 6. The CDR3 protein is CASRQQGFNEKLFF. DNA for the CDR3: TGTGCCAGCAGACAACAGGGGTTCAATGAAAAACTGTTTTTT.

This clone was counted a single time. The J gene is TRBJ2-5, the V gene TRBV3-1 (or the pseudogene TRBV3-2); D is undetermined. Germline loops: CDR1 LGHDT, CDR2 YNNKEL (reference sequence). The CDR3 loop spans 16 amino acids. V was pared by 9 bases and J by 3 bases, with 23 bases between. The DNA of the CDR3 is TGTGCCAGTGAGAAGTCCTCGCAGGCCTTCAAAGAGACCCAGTACTTC. Amino acids: CASEKSSQAFKETQYF.

The chain uses TRBV7-2 and TRBJ1-5, with D possibly being TRBD1 (5 bases). V was cut by 2 bases and J by 6 bases, with 11 bases left in between. This CDR3 has 14 residues. Germline lookup yields CDR1 SGHTA and CDR2 FQGNSA. The chain's CDR3 is CASSLKGEGQPQHF. The CDR3, as DNA: TGTGCCAGCAGCTTAAAAGGGGAGGGTCAGCCCCAGCATTTT.

The rearrangement links TRBV6-6 to TRBJ1-1; 10 nucleotides align to TRBD1. V lost 7 bases, J lost 7 bases, and 9 bases stayed unmatched. From germline, CDR1 is MNHNY and CDR2 SVGAGI (reference sequence). This CDR3 comprises 14 residues. The chain's CDR3 is CASNLDRGLGEAFF. DNA for the CDR3: TGTGCCAGCAACCTCGACAGGGGGCTAGGTGAAGCTTTCTTT.

The chain recombines TRBV5-4 with TRBJ1-2, with 11 bases lining up with TRBD1. Trimming took 2 bases from V and 7 from J; bases not matched to a gene: 4. The germline V gene has CDR1 SGHNT and CDR2 YYREEE (reference sequence). This CDR3 spans 14 amino acids. The CDR3 here is CASSLPGQGGGYTF. The CDR3 nucleotides read TGTGCCAGCAGCTTACCGGGACAGGGGGGTGGCTACACCTTC.

This clone was recorded a few times. This chain joins TRBV30 and TRBJ2-1; D perhaps matches TRBD2 (5 bases). The germline V and J ends were trimmed by 3 bases and 4 bases, with 10 bases remaining between them. CDR3 length: 13 amino acids. Germline CDR1 and CDR2: GTSNPN and SVGIG (reference sequence). CDR3 region: CAWSSREYNEQFF. CDR3 coding DNA: TGTGCCTGGAGCTCGAGGGAATACAATGAGCAGTTCTTC.

This clone is a singleton in its sample. The V and J genes are TRBV12-3 or TRBV12-4 and TRBJ2-1; no definite D call. With 5 bases removed from V and 10 bases from J, the gap between germline ends came to 15 bases. CDR3 length: 13 residues. DNA of the CDR3: TGTGCCAGCAGTCCCGAGGCCCTACTAGAGCAGTTCTTC. This codes for CASSPEALLEQFF.

The chain employs TRBV6-5 and TRBJ2-7; TRBD1 is a possible D gene (6 bases). The CDR3 extends over 12 amino acids. CDR1 is MNHEY, CDR2 SVGAGI, per germline. With 8 bases removed from V and 5 bases from J, the gap between germline ends came to 13 bases. The CDR3 DNA is TGTGCCAGCCGAGGGGGAACCGACGAGCAGTACTTC. Its translation: CASRGGTDEQYF.

The gene calls are TRBV4-3 and TRBJ1-2; TRBD1 might be the D (6 bases). CDR1 and CDR2 (germline): LGHNA, YSLEER. The CDR3 is 16 amino acids. Trimming removed 3 bases at V and 1 base at J, with 15 bases between. The CDR3 here is CASSQDSINHNYGYTF. The CDR3 DNA reads TGCGCCAGCAGCCAGGACAGTATAAACCATAACTATGGCTACACCTTC.

The chain links TRBV12-3 or TRBV12-4 to TRBJ2-7; the D gene is possibly TRBD2 (5 bases). This CDR3 contains 13 residues. V gave up 0 bases and J gave up 2 bases, with 5 bases separating them. The CDR3: CASSLAGAYEQYF. Here the CDR3 DNA reads TGTGCCAGCAGTTTAGCGGGAGCCTACGAGCAGTACTTC.

This CDR3 is CAWSWTGGAGTQYF. CDR3 nucleotide sequence: TGTGCCTGGAGTTGGACAGGGGGTGCAGGGACCCAGTACTTC. The chain combines TRBV30 with TRBJ2-5; TRBD1 matches 10 bases. Trimming cost V 2 bases and J 7 bases; bases outside gene matches: 7. This CDR3 spans 14 amino acids. Germline CDR1 GTSNPN, CDR2 SVGIG (reference sequence). Full variable domain (outside the CDR3, taken from reference TRBV30 and TRBJ2-5): SQTIHQWPATLVQPVGSPLSLECTVEGTSNPNLYWYRQAAGRGLQLLFYSVGIGQISSEVPQNLSASRPQDRQFILSSKKLLLSDSGFYLCAWSWTGGAGTQYFGPGTRLLVL.

This clone was seen a few times. This chain uses TRBV4-2 with TRBJ2-7; D possibly corresponds to TRBD1 (6 bases). The CDR3 extends over 16 amino acids. Looked up from germline, CDR1 is LGHNA and CDR2 is YNFKEQ. V was clipped by 3 bases and J by 5 bases, with 20 bases between them. The DNA for the CDR3 is TGTGCCAGCAGCCAGGGGGCCAACAGGGATCTTGACGAGCAGTACTTC. Protein sequence: CASSQGANRDLDEQYF.

The rearrangement uses TRBV5-1 and TRBJ2-5; 12 bases match TRBD2. Germline V gene sequence: CDR1 SGHRS, CDR2 YFSETQ. The trim removed 4 bases at V and 4 bases at J, leaving 5 bases unmatched. The CDR3 contains 15 residues. The CDR3 sequence is CASSPGLAGPETQYF. CDR3 coding DNA: TGCGCCAGCAGCCCTGGACTAGCGGGACCAGAGACCCAGTACTTC.

The chain combines TRBV5-4 with TRBJ1-2; maybe TRBD1 (5 bases). CDR3 length equals 14 residues. V lost 1 base, J lost 5 bases, and 12 bases lay in between. Germline CDR1 is SGHNT and CDR2 is YYREEE (reference sequence). CDR3 bases: TGTGCCAGCAGCTTGAAGCAGGGAGGGTATGGCTACACCTTC. Translation gives CASSLKQGGYGYTF.

Only a few counts were recorded for this clone. J is TRBJ2-3 and V is TRBV18; a weak D match, TRBD1 (5 bases). The ends were cut back, 0 bases at V and 3 bases at J, with 10 bases in the middle. Germline assignment: CDR1 KGHSH and CDR2 LQKENI. This CDR3 has 15 residues. The CDR3 region has the DNA TGTGCCAGCTCACCACCATCAACAGGAACAGATACGCAGTATTTT. Translated, it gives CASSPPSTGTDTQYF.

CDR3 sequence reads: CASSQGATTFF. The DNA of the CDR3 is TGTGCCAGCAGTCAGGGGGCAACGACTTTCTTT. The V and J genes are TRBV5-6 and TRBJ1-1; 8 nucleotides agree with TRBD1. J was trimmed by 12 bases and V by 5 bases; bases with no gene match: 6. The CDR3 totals 11 residues. CDR1 SGHDT and CDR2 YYEEEE come from the germline V gene.

This clone was detected only a few times. The J gene is TRBJ2-7, the V gene TRBV30, with TRBD2 matching over 9 bases. The CDR3 runs 14 residues. CDR1 is GTSNPN, CDR2 SVGIG, per germline (reference sequence). Trimming cost V 2 bases and J 7 bases; bases outside gene matches: 9. CDR3: CAWSMRGGQKEQYF. The CDR3 bases are TGTGCCTGGAGTATGCGGGGGGGTCAAAAAGAGCAGTACTTC.

The rearrangement links TRBV18 to TRBJ2-5; 7 bases align to TRBD1. Germline CDR1 reads KGHSH; CDR2 reads LQKENI. Trimming at V came to 3 bases and at J to 3 bases, leaving 10 bases not matched to a gene. The length of the CDR3 is 16 residues. CDR3 coding DNA: TGTGCCAGCTCACCTCGGACAGGAAATCGAGAAGAGACCCAGTACTTC. Translated: CASSPRTGNREETQYF.

This chain connects TRBV12-3 or TRBV12-4 to TRBJ1-2; the D is unclear. V lost 1 base and J 7 bases, leaving 10 bases between the germline ends. CDR3 size: 13 residues. CDR3 nucleotide sequence: TGTGCCAGCAGTTTAGATAGGACTCGTGGCTACACCTTC. As protein: CASSLDRTRGYTF.

V gene TRBV2 combines with J gene TRBJ1-5, with a possible D match to TRBD1 (5 bases). The CDR3 extends over 17 amino acids. CDR1 and CDR2 (germline): SNHLY, FYNNEI. V lost 2 bases to trimming and J lost 0 bases, with 14 bases between them. This CDR3 reads CASSETGQGASNQPQHF. CDR3 sequence (DNA): TGTGCCAGCAGTGAAACGGGTCAAGGGGCTAGCAATCAGCCCCAGCATTTT. Complete variable domain (other parts from reference TRBV2 and TRBJ1-5): EPEVTQTPSHQVTQMGQEVILRCVPISNHLYFYWYRQILGQKVEFLVSFYNNEISEKSEIFDDQFSVERPDGSNFTLKIRSTKLEDSAMYFCASSETGQGASNQPQHFGDGTRLSIL.

The rearrangement uses TRBV14 and TRBJ1-3; 8 nucleotides match TRBD1. With V trimmed by 4 bases and J by 3 bases, 5 bases remained unmatched. CDR3 length: 15 amino acids. Germline values: CDR1 SGHDN, CDR2 FVKESK. The CDR3 loop reads CASSPGQANGNTIYF. The CDR3 nucleotides are TGTGCCAGCAGCCCGGGACAGGCTAATGGAAACACCATATATTTT. The whole variable domain, filled in from reference TRBV14 and TRBJ1-3, reads EAGVTQFPSHSVIEKGQTVTLRCDPISGHDNLYWYRRVMGKEIKFLLHFVKESKQDESGMPNNRFLAERTGGTYSTLKVQPAELEDSGVYFCASSPGQANGNTIYFGEGSWLTVV.